Below are 27 T cell receptor beta chains sequenced from a single sample in a study of T-cell reconstitution after alpha-beta-depleted transplantation in children. Preparation of the TCRbeta library used unique molecular identifiers. Via MiXCR, TCRdb re-called the PCR reads, giving one row per CDR3 protein. Of about 420,000 distinct CDR3 sequences in the sample, about a tenth were seen once. The sample in question was PBMCs from the stem cell graft donor, obtained from the stem cell graft. These receptors were collected from a human donor who donated a stem cell graft to a child with acute myeloid leukemia.

The V gene is TRBV5-5, the J gene TRBJ1-2; D may be TRBD1 (6 bases). Trimming left V 4 bases short and J 8 bases short, with 18 bases between. Germline CDR1 SGHKS, CDR2 YYEKEE (reference sequence). CDR3 length equals 14 residues. The CDR3 reads CASSIDRLVGGYTF. The CDR3 DNA reads TGTGCCAGCAGCATTGACAGGCTTGTTGGGGGCTACACCTTC.

This clonotype was detected only a few times. The V call is TRBV12-3 or TRBV12-4, the J call TRBJ2-7, with a possible D match to TRBD1 (6 bases). V lost 7 bases and J 1 base, leaving 11 bases between the germline ends. The CDR3 is 13 residues long. The CDR3 DNA reads TGTGCCAGCACCAAACAGGGTTCCTACGAGCAGTACGTC. Translation: CASTKQGSYEQYV.

This clonotype occurred a few times. The CDR3 DNA reads TGCGCCAGCCGGACTAGCGGGAATTCCTACGAGCAGTACTTC. It encodes CASRTSGNSYEQYF. The gene calls are TRBV5-1 and TRBJ2-7; 12 positions match TRBD2. The CDR3 runs to 14 residues. The J segment lost 1 base and the V segment lost 7 bases, leaving 3 bases of the junction unmatched. The germline V gene encodes CDR1 SGHRS and CDR2 YFSETQ. The whole variable domain, filled in from reference TRBV5-1 and TRBJ2-7, reads KAGVTQTPRYLIKTRGQQVTLSCSPISGHRSVSWYQQTPGQGLQFLFEYFSETQRNKGNFPGRFSGRQFSNSRSEMNVSTLELGDSALYLCASRTSGNSYEQYFGPGTRLTVT.

Many counts were recorded for this clonotype. The genes are TRBV6-4 and TRBJ1-4, with D perhaps matching TRBD1 (5 bases). With 9 bases removed from V and 2 bases from J, the gap between germline ends came to 28 bases. The CDR3 has 19 residues. Per germline, CDR1 MRHNA and CDR2 SNTAGT. The CDR3 sequence: CASRLNRGIRTTTNEKLFF. As DNA, the CDR3 is TGTGCCAGTCGATTAAATAGGGGAATCAGGACAACGACTAATGAAAAACTGTTTTTT.

The chain is built from TRBV20-1 and TRBJ2-1; the match to TRBD2 covers 9 bases. The CDR3 is 17 amino acids. From germline, CDR1 is DFQATT and CDR2 SNEGSKA (reference sequence). The CDR3 sequence is CSVDALMSGGSGNEQFF. CDR3 DNA: TGCAGCGTCGATGCCTTGATGAGCGGGGGGTCGGGCAATGAGCAGTTCTTC.

At least ten counts were recorded for this clonotype. The DNA for the CDR3 is TGCAGTGCTAGAGGGAGGGTTAATGAGCAGTTCTTC. This gives the protein CSARGRVNEQFF. The chain joins TRBV20-1 to TRBJ2-1, with D possibly TRBD2 on 6 matching bases. Germline CDR1 and CDR2: DFQATT and SNEGSKA (reference sequence). This CDR3 comprises 12 residues. Trimming removed 1 base at V and 7 bases at J, with 8 bases between.

This clonotype was seen more than once but under ten times. V gene TRBV5-1 combines with J gene TRBJ2-1; TRBD2 aligns across 15 bases. With 4 bases clipped from V and 7 bases from J, the junction kept 3 bases outside the gene matches. This CDR3 has 15 residues. Per germline, CDR1 SGHRS and CDR2 YFSETQ. This CDR3 is CASSTGTSGRNEQFF. As DNA, the CDR3 is TGCGCCAGCAGCACCGGGACTAGCGGGAGGAATGAGCAGTTCTTC.

In its sample, this clonotype was seen a few times. This chain connects TRBV10-3 to TRBJ2-7; 14 bases align to TRBD2. The CDR3 is made up of 16 amino acids. V was pared by 6 bases and J by 2 bases, with 6 bases of the junction left unmatched. The germline V gene has CDR1 ENHRY and CDR2 SYGVKD. DNA for the CDR3: TGTGCCATCAGGCCCGGACTAGCGGGAGGTACCTACGAGCAGTACTTC. Protein: CAIRPGLAGGTYEQYF.

The chain is built from TRBV6-5 and TRBJ2-2; D may be TRBD2 (6 bases). The V gene's germline CDR1 is MNHEY and CDR2 SVGAGI. Trimming took off 0 bases at V and 4 bases at J, with 9 bases between the two ends. The CDR3 spans 15 residues. Written as DNA, the CDR3 is TGTGCCAGCAGTTACTCGACTAGTCCCACCGGGGAGCTGTTTTTT. Protein: CASSYSTSPTGELFF.

This rearrangement joins TRBV7-2 to TRBJ2-3, with D unresolved. Trimming stripped 5 bases from V and 4 bases from J, with 10 bases between. The germline CDR1 and CDR2 sequences are SGHTA and FQGNSA. This CDR3 is built from 13 residues. The CDR3 bases are TGTGCCAGCAGCACCCCTGTATCAGATACGCAGTATTTT. Its translation: CASSTPVSDTQYF.

The chain combines TRBV2 with TRBJ2-2, with D unclear. This CDR3 is built from 16 residues. The V end was cut by 0 bases, the J end by 0 bases, with 8 bases between. The germline V gene has CDR1 SNHLY and CDR2 FYNNEI. The CDR3 region is CASSEAVAANTGELFF. DNA for the CDR3: TGTGCCAGCAGTGAAGCAGTGGCAGCGAACACCGGGGAGCTGTTTTTT.

The rearrangement joins TRBV30 to TRBJ2-5, with D maybe TRBD1 (6 bases). Trimming took 4 bases from V and 1 from J, leaving 10 bases between them. This CDR3 has 13 amino acids. CDR1 and CDR2 from the germline V gene are GTSNPN and SVGIG (reference sequence). CDR3 sequence: CAWKIQGQETQYF. CDR3 sequence (DNA): TGTGCCTGGAAAATACAGGGCCAAGAGACCCAGTACTTC. Full variable domain (rest looked up from reference TRBV30 and TRBJ2-5): SQTIHQWPATLVQPVGSPLSLECTVEGTSNPNLYWYRQAAGRGLQLLFYSVGIGQISSEVPQNLSASRPQDRQFILSSKKLLLSDSGFYLCAWKIQGQETQYFGPGTRLLVL.

There are a few counts of this clonotype. The V call is TRBV6-5, the J call TRBJ1-4; a weak D match, TRBD1 (6 bases). CDR1 and CDR2 from the germline V gene are MNHEY and SVGAGI. V gave up 4 bases and J gave up 7 bases, with 16 bases separating them. The CDR3 consists of 15 residues. This CDR3 is CASSSQTGPPEKLFF. As DNA, the CDR3 is TGTGCCAGCAGTTCGCAGACAGGACCCCCTGAAAAACTGTTTTTT.

This clonotype appeared a few times. The rearrangement joins TRBV5-1 to TRBJ2-1; maybe TRBD1 (6 bases). This CDR3 is 14 amino acids long. Trimming took off 7 bases at V and 2 bases at J, with 13 bases between the two ends. CDR1 and CDR2 (germline): SGHRS, YFSETQ. CDR3 nucleotides: TGCGCCAGCCAGGACAGCTTAACCTACAATGAGCAGTTCTTC. The encoded protein is CASQDSLTYNEQFF.

This sequence joins TRBV6-6 and TRBJ2-7; no clear D gene. Germline V CDR1 and CDR2: MNHNY, SVGAGI (reference sequence). This CDR3 comprises 10 residues. Between the trimmed V and J ends, which lost 4 bases and 5 bases, there was a span of 3 bases. CDR3 DNA: TGTGCCAGCAGTTCCGACGAGCAGTACTTC. Its protein is CASSSDEQYF.

This clonotype was recorded a few times. The chain combines TRBV15 with TRBJ2-7, with D perhaps matching TRBD1 or TRBD2 (6 bases each). The CDR3 length is 13 residues. V dropped 4 bases and J dropped 1 base, with 8 bases sitting between them. Germline V gene sequence: CDR1 LNHNV, CDR2 YYDKDF (reference sequence). The CDR3 region has the DNA TGTGCCACCAGCAAAGGGGGGTCCTACGAGCAGTACGTC. It is translated as CATSKGGSYEQYV.

This clonotype occurred many times. J is TRBJ2-5 and V is TRBV20-1; maybe TRBD2 (5 bases). The CDR3 runs 15 residues. Trimming stripped 1 base from V and 1 base from J, with 13 bases between. Germline-derived CDR1 and CDR2 are DFQATT and SNEGSKA (reference sequence). CDR3 region: CSARVSGGGQETQYF. The DNA for the CDR3 is TGCAGTGCTAGAGTAAGCGGAGGAGGCCAAGAGACCCAGTACTTC.

The rearrangement uses TRBV18 and TRBJ2-7, with a weak D call TRBD1 (8 bases). The CDR3 extends over 13 amino acids. Between the trimmed V and J ends, which lost 9 bases and 3 bases, there was a span of 15 bases. Germline CDR1 is KGHSH and CDR2 is LQKENI. CDR3 nucleotide sequence: TGTGCCAGTACGGACAGGGAGGGCTACGAGCAGTACTTC. Its translation: CASTDREGYEQYF.

The sample holds a few counts of this clonotype. The chain recombines TRBV12-3 or TRBV12-4 with TRBJ1-1; D might be TRBD1 (6 bases). This CDR3 has 13 amino acids. Trimming removed 6 bases at V and 1 base at J, with 9 bases between. CDR3 loop: CASRFRGNTEAFF. The DNA of the CDR3 is TGTGCCAGCAGATTCAGGGGGAACACTGAAGCTTTCTTT.

This clonotype was found a few times. The V call is TRBV12-3 or TRBV12-4, the J call TRBJ2-7; the match to TRBD2 covers 7 bases. Trimming cost V 3 bases and J 3 bases; bases outside gene matches: 11. This CDR3 region has 16 residues. The chain's CDR3 is CASSFPRREDHYEQYF. The CDR3 nucleotides read TGTGCCAGCAGTTTTCCCCGACGGGAGGACCACTACGAGCAGTACTTC.

This chain links TRBV20-1 with TRBJ2-1, with 12 bases matching TRBD2. V trimming: 4 bases; J trimming: 4 bases; junction bases outside the gene matches: 11. The CDR3 is 17 amino acids. Germline CDR1 and CDR2: DFQATT and SNEGSKA (reference sequence). Here the CDR3 DNA reads TGCAGTGCTAACCTTCTAGCGGGGGGGCGAGAATACAATGAGCAGTTCTTC. Protein sequence: CSANLLAGGREYNEQFF.

The chain is built from TRBV7-8 and TRBJ2-4, with D tentatively TRBD1 (5 bases). Trimming removed 1 base from V and 13 bases from J, with 26 bases in between. Germline loops: CDR1 SGHVS, CDR2 FQNEAQ. The CDR3 loop spans 17 amino acids. CDR3 residues: CASSLVSFGLAKNRQYF. DNA of the CDR3: TGTGCCAGCAGCTTAGTATCCTTCGGGTTAGCCAAAAACAGGCAGTACTTC.

This clonotype was recorded at least ten times. V gene TRBV9 combines with J gene TRBJ1-6; D remains unclear. The germline V and J ends were trimmed by 2 bases and 9 bases, with 15 bases remaining between them. The CDR3 sequence is 15 residues long. The germline V gene encodes CDR1 SGDLS and CDR2 YYNGEE. This chain's CDR3 is CASSVVEGGSSPLHF. DNA for the CDR3: TGTGCCAGCAGCGTTGTGGAGGGTGGGAGTTCACCCCTCCACTTT.

The count of this clonotype is one. CDR3 DNA: TGTGCCTGGAGTGTAGAGACACTCAACACCGGGGAGCTGTTTTTT. This translates into CAWSVETLNTGELFF. J is TRBJ2-2 and V is TRBV30; D is unclear. The CDR3 extends over 15 amino acids. Trimming shortened V by 0 bases and J by 2 bases, and 10 bases separated the two germline ends. Germline V gene data show CDR1 as GTSNPN and CDR2 as SVGIG (reference sequence).

This clonotype appeared a few times. V is TRBV3-1 and J is TRBJ2-7; possible D gene TRBD2, 7 bases. The V gene lost 3 bases and the J gene lost 7 bases, with 22 bases spanning the gap. The CDR3 contains 16 residues. Germline V gene lookup returns CDR1 LGHDT and CDR2 YNNKEL (reference sequence). CDR3 amino acids: CASSHPGGREHGEQYF. The CDR3, as DNA: TGTGCCAGCAGCCATCCCGGGGGGCGGGAGCATGGGGAGCAGTACTTC.

This clonotype was detected many times. This sequence joins TRBV29-1 and TRBJ1-2, with D possibly being TRBD1 (5 bases). Trimming removed 3 bases from V and 8 bases from J, with 16 bases in between. The CDR3 totals 13 residues. Germline CDR1 SQVTM, CDR2 ANQGSEA. The CDR3 DNA reads as TGCAGCGTTGATGAGGTTCGGGGGAACGGCTACACCTTC. This sequence encodes CSVDEVRGNGYTF. The full variable domain, with the rest looked up from reference TRBV29-1 and TRBJ1-2, is SAVISQKPSRDICQRGTSLTIQCQVDSQVTMMFWYRQQPGQSLTLIATANQGSEATYESGFVIDKFPISRPNLTFSTLTVSNMSPEDSSIYLCSVDEVRGNGYTFGSGTRLTVV.

This clonotype showed up just a few times. The chain employs TRBV6-1 and TRBJ2-1; the match to TRBD2 covers 7 bases. J lost 4 bases, V lost 6 bases, and 15 bases had no gene match. Germline CDR1 is MNHNS and CDR2 is SASEGT. The CDR3 contains 17 residues. Written as DNA, the CDR3 is TGTGCCAGCAGCCTCGGGTTGGCTAGCGGTTTTTACAATGAGCAGTTCTTC. This encodes CASSLGLASGFYNEQFF.